This T cell receptor (beta chain) was retrieved from a study of T cells in Graves' hyperthyroidism and ophthalmopathy. This clonotype was seen ten or more times. Its antigen remains unidentified. Notes on the study in general: Patients with ophthalmopathy were separated from those with stable hyperthyroidism by a 13 V-J model. Blood also contained most expanded thyroid clonotypes above 0.001.

Germline V gives CDR1 SGHDN, CDR2 FVKESK. This CDR3 contains 16 residues. V lost 0 bases to trimming and J lost 5 bases, with 16 bases between them. At least 3 on the Clinical Activity Score was recorded for ophthalmopathy patients, who also had NOSPECS grade at least 4 and duration under 3 months. There were TCR beta CDR3 regions amplified from RNA transcripts. The HTBI primer set was used in a first-round RT-PCR of the TCR CDR3. One entry per CDR3 protein results from TCRdb running MiXCR on the multiplex PCR reads. The sample holds 450,000 to 550,000 distinct CDR3 sequences, roughly a quarter seen once.

This receptor was obtained from a woman between 25 and 40 years old with Graves' ophthalmopathy. The V and J genes are TRBV14 and TRBJ2-5; no clear D. Sequencing was done on a sample of blood. CDR3 nucleotide sequence: TGTGCCAGCAGCCAAGATCGCCAGGATTGGCAGGAGACCCAGTACTTC. Translation gives CASSQDRQDWQETQYF.